Below are 20 T cell receptor beta chains sequenced from a single sample in a study of T cell repertoires in cytomegalovirus infection. TCRdb independently ran MiXCR on the reads; one entry per CDR3 protein. The data contain around 300,000 distinct CDR3 sequences, roughly 26% of them singletons. Sequenced input: PBMCs. These TCRs come from a human donor in good health (CMV status not recorded). Some clones in this sample may be carry-over from other donors' samples.

In regard to this clonotype: A single base separates this from a much larger clone, so it may be a read error. J is TRBJ1-1 and V is TRBV7-2; D possibly corresponds to TRBD1 (5 bases). The CDR3 runs to 14 residues. The germline gives CDR1 SGHTA, CDR2 FQGNSA. The CDR3 DNA sequence: TGTGCCAGCAGCACGGGGGTCATGAACATTGAAGCTTTCTTT. This encodes CASSTGVMNIEAFF.

The chain carries TRBV6-6 and TRBJ2-7; 9 bases align to TRBD1. With 5 bases clipped from V and 6 bases from J, the junction kept 5 bases outside the gene matches. The CDR3 totals 13 residues. The germline CDR1 and CDR2 sequences are MNHNY and SVGAGI (reference sequence). CDR3 coding DNA: TGTGCCAGCAGTCCGGGACAGGGAAGCGAGCAGTACTTC. This sequence encodes CASSPGQGSEQYF.

V gene TRBV19 combines with J gene TRBJ1-1; D gene ambiguous. The CDR3 spans 15 residues. Trimming took off 2 bases at V and 4 bases at J, with 14 bases between the two ends. The germline CDR1 and CDR2 sequences are LNHDA and SQIVND (reference sequence). The CDR3 coding sequence is TGTGCCAGTAGTATAACGCATCGGGCGCGCACTGAAGCTTTCTTT. Protein sequence: CASSITHRARTEAFF.

The genes are TRBV28 and TRBJ1-5; D is unresolved. Germline-derived CDR1 and CDR2 are MDHEN and SYDVKM. The germline V and J ends were trimmed by 7 bases and 3 bases, with 13 bases remaining between them. This CDR3 has 14 residues. The CDR3 region has the DNA TGTGCCAGCAACTCTCCAGGACCCAATCAGCCCCAGCATTTT. It is translated as CASNSPGPNQPQHF.

The J gene is TRBJ2-6, the V gene TRBV28; TRBD2 is a possible D gene (6 bases). The CDR3 is 17 residues long. CDR1 MDHEN and CDR2 SYDVKM come from the germline V gene. Trimming left V 3 bases short and J 4 bases short, with 16 bases between. CDR3 amino acids: CASSLAGTPLGANVLTF. In DNA, the CDR3 is TGTGCCAGCAGTTTGGCGGGGACCCCACTCGGGGCCAACGTCCTGACTTTC. Using reference TRBV28 and TRBJ2-6 for the parts outside the CDR3, the full variable domain is DVKVTQSSRYLVKRTGEKVFLECVQDMDHENMFWYRQDPGLGLRLIYFSYDVKMKEKGDIPEGYSVSREKKERFSLILESASTNQTSMYLCASSLAGTPLGANVLTFGAGSRLTVL.

This clonotype was seen a handful of times. V gene TRBV7-2 combines with J gene TRBJ1-2; D remains unclear. The CDR3 covers 15 residues. Trimming took off 1 base at V and 2 bases at J, with 11 bases between the two ends. Germline V gene lookup returns CDR1 SGHTA and CDR2 FQGNSA. The CDR3 sequence: CASSLGLGQNYGYTF. For the CDR3, the DNA is TGTGCCAGCAGCTTAGGTCTAGGGCAGAACTATGGCTACACCTTC.

At least ten counts were recorded for this clonotype. V is TRBV7-2 and J is TRBJ2-7, with 7 bases aligning to TRBD2. V gave up 5 bases and J gave up 0 bases; unmatched junction bases: 7. The CDR3 has 15 residues. Germline CDR1 reads SGHTA; CDR2 reads FQGNSA. Here the CDR3 reads CASSAGLTSSYEQYF. The CDR3 DNA reads as TGTGCCAGCAGCGCGGGACTAACGAGCTCCTACGAGCAGTACTTC.

The J gene is TRBJ2-3, the V gene TRBV29-1; 11 bases align to TRBD2. V dropped 5 bases and J dropped 4; count of bases not matched to a gene: 2. The CDR3 is 13 residues long. Germline values: CDR1 SQVTM, CDR2 ANQGSEA. CDR3 residues: CSVLAGGPDTQYF. The DNA of the CDR3 is TGCAGCGTTCTAGCGGGGGGCCCAGATACGCAGTATTTT.

The rearrangement uses TRBV29-1 and TRBJ1-1; D remains ambiguous. The CDR3 is 14 amino acids. V lost 3 bases, J lost 0 bases, and 11 bases lay in between. Germline values: CDR1 SQVTM, CDR2 ANQGSEA. The CDR3 here is CSVDITGLNTEAFF. The CDR3 DNA reads as TGCAGCGTTGACATAACCGGGTTGAACACTGAAGCTTTCTTT.

This clonotype was found many times. The chain couples TRBV28 to TRBJ1-5; D ambiguous. The CDR3 has 15 residues. Germline V gives CDR1 MDHEN, CDR2 SYDVKM. V shed 7 bases and J shed 4 bases, with 17 bases lying between them. The CDR3 reads CASTFSLSGNQPQHF. The CDR3 DNA reads TGTGCCAGCACCTTTTCGTTGAGTGGTAATCAGCCCCAGCATTTT.

This rearrangement joins TRBV5-1 to TRBJ2-7, with a tentative D call TRBD1 (6 bases). Germline assignment: CDR1 SGHRS and CDR2 YFSETQ. The CDR3 consists of 13 residues. The V gene lost 4 bases and the J gene lost 1 base, with 9 bases spanning the gap. The CDR3 loop is CASSTGQSYEQYF. The DNA for the CDR3 is TGCGCCAGCAGCACGGGACAATCCTACGAGCAGTACTTC.

The table lists this clonotype with a few counts. CDR3 DNA sequence: TGCGCCAGCAGCCATCCGGACAGGGAGAATGAAAAACTGTTTTTT. Residues: CASSHPDRENEKLFF. The genes are TRBV4-1 and TRBJ1-4; 8 bases agree with TRBD1. This CDR3 region has 15 residues. Germline values: CDR1 MGHRA, CDR2 YSYEKL. J was trimmed by 5 bases and V by 3 bases; bases with no gene match: 5.

The V call is TRBV12-3 or TRBV12-4, the J call TRBJ1-5; 8 nucleotides agree with TRBD1. Trimming cost V 5 bases and J 6 bases; bases outside gene matches: 6. The length of the CDR3 is 14 residues. The DNA of the CDR3 is TGTGCCAGCAGTGGACAGGGTGGGAGTCAGCCCCAGCATTTT. This sequence encodes CASSGQGGSQPQHF.

There are many counts of this clonotype. The genes are TRBV11-3 and TRBJ2-3; no definite D call. Per germline, CDR1 SGHNT and CDR2 YENEEA. Trimming took off 4 bases at V and 6 bases at J, with 8 bases between the two ends. The CDR3 is made up of 12 amino acids. DNA of the CDR3: TGTGCCAGCAGCTCCGACTCTGATACGCAGTATTTT. This gives the protein CASSSDSDTQYF. Full variable domain (missing parts from reference TRBV11-3 and TRBJ2-3): EAGVVQSPRYKIIEKKQPVAFWCNPISGHNTLYWYLQNLGQGPELLIRYENEEAVDDSQLPKDRFSAERLKGVDSTLKIQPAELGDSAVYLCASSSDSDTQYFGPGTRLTVL.

This clonotype was seen a handful of times. This chain connects TRBV7-6 to TRBJ1-1, with D hard to call. The CDR3 loop spans 14 amino acids. Germline V CDR1 and CDR2: SGHVS, FNYEAQ. Trimming stripped 8 bases from V and 3 bases from J, with 16 bases between. CDR3 coding DNA: TGTGCCAGCCTGACACCTTTTCGTGACACTGAAGCTTTCTTT. Translation: CASLTPFRDTEAFF.

V is TRBV12-3 or TRBV12-4 and J is TRBJ1-4, with a possible D match to TRBD1 (6 bases). This CDR3 comprises 14 residues. The ends were cut back, 4 bases at V and 5 bases at J, with 11 bases in the middle. Here the CDR3 reads CASSSHDRNEKLFF. The DNA for the CDR3 is TGTGCCAGCAGTTCGCACGACAGGAATGAAAAACTGTTTTTT.

CDR3 loop: CASSLFVKPYEQYF. The CDR3 region has the DNA TGCGCCAGCAGCTTGTTCGTCAAACCCTACGAGCAGTACTTC. The chain employs TRBV5-1 and TRBJ2-7; D unclear. V dropped 1 base and J dropped 2 bases, with 10 bases sitting between them. CDR3 length equals 14 residues. Germline loops: CDR1 SGHRS, CDR2 YFSETQ.

This clonotype appeared many times. The chain has TRBV7-2 and TRBJ1-1; D may be TRBD1 (5 bases). V was cut by 7 bases and J by 0 bases, with 18 bases left in between. The germline gives CDR1 SGHTA, CDR2 FQGNSA. CDR3 length: 16 residues. As DNA, the CDR3 is TGTGCCAGCATCTCGCCGGGGGGGAAAGTGAACACTGAAGCTTTCTTT. Its protein is CASISPGGKVNTEAFF.

This clonotype has only a few counts. V and J are TRBV10-3 and TRBJ2-5; no definite D call. The CDR3 extends over 13 amino acids. V was pared by 0 bases and J by 2 bases, with 4 bases between. Germline CDR1 is ENHRY and CDR2 is SYGVKD. The CDR3 reads CAISESQQETQYF. CDR3 DNA: TGTGCCATCAGTGAGTCGCAGCAAGAGACCCAGTACTTC.

This clonotype occurred a few times. The chain combines TRBV28 with TRBJ1-2; D not resolved. V lost 3 bases, J lost 6 bases, and 8 bases lay in between. Germline CDR1 is MDHEN and CDR2 is SYDVKM. This CDR3 region has 12 residues. Here the CDR3 DNA reads TGTGCCAGCAGTTTTATGTGGGATGGCTACACCTTC. Translating gives CASSFMWDGYTF.